This TCR beta chain was retrieved from a study of beta chain features in type 1 diabetes. Expressed TCRB transcripts were sequenced because the isolated RNA had all been reverse transcribed beforehand. Libraries were prepared by immunoSEQ multiplex PCR; TCRdb keeps only in-frame clonotypes and omits some of them. The sample records under 550,000 clones, approximately 10% being singletons. Specimen: naive CD4+ T cells from blood. The clonotype originates from a young woman in good health.

The CDR3 protein is CASSQDPGLPGNEQFF. The CDR3 DNA follows: TGCGCCAGCAGCCAAGATCCGGGACTACCTGGCAATGAGCAGTTCTTC. The V call is TRBV4-3, the J call TRBJ2-1; 7 bases agree with TRBD2. Trimming took 0 bases from V and 6 from J; bases not matched to a gene: 8. The germline CDR1 and CDR2 sequences are LGHNA and YSLEER. The CDR3 has 16 amino acids.